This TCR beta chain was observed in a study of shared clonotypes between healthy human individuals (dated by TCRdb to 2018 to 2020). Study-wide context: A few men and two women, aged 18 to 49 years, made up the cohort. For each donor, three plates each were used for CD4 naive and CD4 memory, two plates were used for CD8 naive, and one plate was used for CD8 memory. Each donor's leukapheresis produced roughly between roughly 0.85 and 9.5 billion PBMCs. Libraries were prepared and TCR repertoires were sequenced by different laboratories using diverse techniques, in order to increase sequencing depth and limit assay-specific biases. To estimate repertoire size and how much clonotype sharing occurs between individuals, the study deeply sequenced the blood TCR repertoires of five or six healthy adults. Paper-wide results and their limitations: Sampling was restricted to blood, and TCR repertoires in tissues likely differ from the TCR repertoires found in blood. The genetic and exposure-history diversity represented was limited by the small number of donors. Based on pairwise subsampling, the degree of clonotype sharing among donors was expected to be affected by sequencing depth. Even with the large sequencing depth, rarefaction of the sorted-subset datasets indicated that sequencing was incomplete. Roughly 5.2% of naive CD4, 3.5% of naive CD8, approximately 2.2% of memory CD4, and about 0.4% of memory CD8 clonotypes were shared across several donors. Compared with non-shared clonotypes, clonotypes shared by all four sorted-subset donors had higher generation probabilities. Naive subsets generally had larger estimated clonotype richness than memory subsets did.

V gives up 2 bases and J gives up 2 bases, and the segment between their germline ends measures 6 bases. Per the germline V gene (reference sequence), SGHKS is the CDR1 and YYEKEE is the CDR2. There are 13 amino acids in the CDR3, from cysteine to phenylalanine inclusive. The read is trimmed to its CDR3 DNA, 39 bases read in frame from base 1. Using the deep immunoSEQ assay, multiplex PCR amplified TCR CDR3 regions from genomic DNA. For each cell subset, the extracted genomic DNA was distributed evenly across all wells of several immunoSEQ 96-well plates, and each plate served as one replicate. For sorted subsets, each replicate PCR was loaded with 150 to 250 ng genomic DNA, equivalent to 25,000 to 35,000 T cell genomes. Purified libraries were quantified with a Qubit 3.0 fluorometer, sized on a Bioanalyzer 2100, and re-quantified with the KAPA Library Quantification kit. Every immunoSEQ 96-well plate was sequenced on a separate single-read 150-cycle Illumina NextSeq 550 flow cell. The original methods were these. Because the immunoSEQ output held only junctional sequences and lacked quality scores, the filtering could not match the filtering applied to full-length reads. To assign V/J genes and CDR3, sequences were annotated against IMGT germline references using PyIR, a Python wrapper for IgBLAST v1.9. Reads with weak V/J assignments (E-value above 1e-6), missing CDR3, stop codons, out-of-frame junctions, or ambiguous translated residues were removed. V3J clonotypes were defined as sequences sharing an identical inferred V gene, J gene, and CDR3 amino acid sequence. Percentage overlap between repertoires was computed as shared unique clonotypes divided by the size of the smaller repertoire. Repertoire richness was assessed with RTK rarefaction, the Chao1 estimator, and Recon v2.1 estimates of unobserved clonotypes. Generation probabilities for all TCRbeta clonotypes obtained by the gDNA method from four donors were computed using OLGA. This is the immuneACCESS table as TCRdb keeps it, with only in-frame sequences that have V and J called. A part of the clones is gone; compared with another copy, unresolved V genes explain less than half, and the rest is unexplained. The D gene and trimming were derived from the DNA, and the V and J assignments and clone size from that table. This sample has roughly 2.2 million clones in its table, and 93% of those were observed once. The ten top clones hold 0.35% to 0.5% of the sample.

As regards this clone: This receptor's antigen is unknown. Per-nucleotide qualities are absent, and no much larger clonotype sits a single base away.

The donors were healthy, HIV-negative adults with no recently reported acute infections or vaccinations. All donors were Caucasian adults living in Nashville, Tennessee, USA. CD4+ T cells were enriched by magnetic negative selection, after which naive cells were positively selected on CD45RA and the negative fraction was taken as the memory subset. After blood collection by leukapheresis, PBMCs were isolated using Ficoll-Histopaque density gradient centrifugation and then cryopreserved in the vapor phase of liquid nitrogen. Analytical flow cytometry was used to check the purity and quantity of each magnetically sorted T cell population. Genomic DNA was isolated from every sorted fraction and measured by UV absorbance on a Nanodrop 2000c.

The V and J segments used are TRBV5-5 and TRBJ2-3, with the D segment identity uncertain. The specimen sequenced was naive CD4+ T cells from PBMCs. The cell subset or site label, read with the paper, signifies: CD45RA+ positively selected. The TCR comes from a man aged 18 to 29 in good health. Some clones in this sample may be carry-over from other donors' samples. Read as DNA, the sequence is TGTGCCAGCAGCTTTCCTTACACAGATACGCAGTATTTT. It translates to CASSFPYTDTQYF.